This is a list of T cell receptor beta chains from one sample in a study of cytomegalovirus exposure and HLA in healthy donors. Some clones are missing from TCRdb's copy, which holds only in-frame ones; the method was immunoSEQ multiplex PCR. The sample includes fewer than 250,000 clones, about 83% of them seen just once. Sequenced material: PBMCs. The receptors derive from a man between 35 and 55 years old in good health and CMV-seropositive. CDR3s leave out the opening cysteine and the closing phenylalanine or tryptophan. D genes are given only for firm matches.

>TRBV5-1|TRBD2|TRBJ2-1
ASSGEIAGVGGEQF
>TRBV5-4|.|TRBJ2-5
ASSPELASLETQY
>TRBV5-1|TRBD1|TRBJ1-2
ASSLDRGHGYT
>TRBV27|.|TRBJ2-7
ASRPLQGPSYEQY
>TRBV29-1|.|TRBJ1-2
SVAIYGYT
>TRBV11-2|.|TRBJ1-1
ASSFVGYTEAF
>TRBV7-6|TRBD2|TRBJ2-2
ASSPIYGGRAVGELF
>TRBV7-9|.|TRBJ1-2
ASSLEGSNYGYT
>TRBV9|.|TRBJ1-3
ASSVVDTGNTIY
>TRBV5-1|TRBD2|TRBJ2-7
ASSPGTSGIPHPSYEQY
>TRBV7-2|.|TRBJ1-1
ASSFKRGENTEAF
>TRBV7-2|.|TRBJ2-7
ASSFKTSNEQY
>TRBV29-1|TRBD1|TRBJ1-1
SVGQGLMNTEAF
>TRBV5-1|TRBD1|TRBJ2-7
ASSLGGTGSYEQY
>TRBV5-5|.|TRBJ2-2
ASAGLNTGELF
>TRBV5-4|TRBD1|TRBJ2-2
ASSLRQGEAGELF